The rows below give T cell receptor beta chains drawn from one sample of a study of OX40 agonist ivuxolimab in advanced cancers. Data came from immunoSEQ multiplex PCR; TCRdb stores just in-frame clones and leaves some out. The sample contains roughly 100,000 clones, around 85% of which appear only once. The sequencing here drew on CD4+ or CD8+ T cells sorted from blood, taken in a trial of the OX40 agonist ivuxolimab. The receptors come from an adult with an advanced solid tumor such as melanoma, head and neck, liver or kidney cancer. CDR3s leave out the opening cysteine and the closing phenylalanine or tryptophan. A D gene is named only where the DNA matches it firmly.

>.|TRBJ1-1|TRBV27
ASSLYGQALNTEAF
>TRBD1|TRBJ2-7|TRBV30
AWGGQRSSYEQY
>TRBD1|TRBJ2-5|TRBV19
ASSKGQGGQETQY
>.|TRBJ1-3|TRBV11-3
ASSLGNTIY
>TRBD1|TRBJ2-7|TRBV28
ASSLYRGLDEQY
>TRBD1|TRBJ2-1|TRBV6-1
ASSEGTGIANEQF
>.|TRBJ2-1|TRBV28
ATLPEGPVGEQF
>.|TRBJ1-2|TRBV19
ASSTPRLYGYT
>.|TRBJ2-7|TRBV28
ASSFGARVWNEQY
>.|TRBJ2-3|TRBV6-4
ASSNTPGRPDTQY
>TRBD1|TRBJ1-1|TRBV19
ASSMTGAYGNTEAF
>.|TRBJ2-1|TRBV5-1
ASSATQVPLTTDNEQF
>.|TRBJ1-3|TRBV30
AWSMWGNTIY
>.|TRBJ2-3|TRBV27
ASSLGDTQY